This TCR beta chain was obtained from a study of shared clonotypes between healthy human individuals. Study information: Aged between 18 and 49, the donors were two women and a few men.

Nashville, Tennessee was home to all donors, who were Caucasian adults. Among the unsorted PBMC samples, replicate PCRs used 300 ng DNA, 25,000 to 35,000 T cell genomes. In the source study's methods: Without quality scores, immunoSEQ junctional reads could not be filtered like full-length reads. Generated by immunoSEQ multiplex PCR, the TCRdb table keeps only in-frame clones and is missing some. D and trimming come from the DNA, and the V and J calls and clone size come from that table. The repertoire consists of around 500,000 clones, with roughly 78% occurring once and the leading ten covering roughly 12%. Sequenced sample: PBMCs. This receptor was identified in a woman aged 40-49 years in good health. Some clones in this sample may be carry-over from other donors' samples.

DNA of the CDR3: TGTGCCAGCTCACCACCTAGCGGGAGTGGAACCTACGAGCAGTACTTC. This encodes CASSPPSGSGTYEQYF. This chain links TRBV18 with TRBJ2-7; 9 nucleotides line up with TRBD2. The V and J ends lost 0 bases and 2 bases, in that order; junction bases with no gene match: 5. The CDR3 spans 16 residues. Germline loops: CDR1 KGHSH, CDR2 LQKENI.